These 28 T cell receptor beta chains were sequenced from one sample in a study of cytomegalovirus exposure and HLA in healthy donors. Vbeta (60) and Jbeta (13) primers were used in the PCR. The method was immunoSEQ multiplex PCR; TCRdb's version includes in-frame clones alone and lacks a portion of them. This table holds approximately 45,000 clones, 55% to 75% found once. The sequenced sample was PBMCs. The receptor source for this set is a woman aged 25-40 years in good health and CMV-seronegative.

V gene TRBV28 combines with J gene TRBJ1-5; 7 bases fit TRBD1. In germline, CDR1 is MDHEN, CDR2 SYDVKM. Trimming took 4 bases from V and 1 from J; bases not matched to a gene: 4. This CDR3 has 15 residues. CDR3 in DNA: TGTGCCAGCAGTTGGGACAGATTAAGCAATCAGCCCCAGCATTTT. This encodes CASSWDRLSNQPQHF.

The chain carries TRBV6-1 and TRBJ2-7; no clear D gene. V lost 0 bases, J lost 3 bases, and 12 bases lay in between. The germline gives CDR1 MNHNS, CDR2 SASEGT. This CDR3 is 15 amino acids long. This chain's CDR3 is CASSEARYIGYEQYF. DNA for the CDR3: TGTGCCAGCAGTGAAGCGCGCTATATCGGCTACGAGCAGTACTTC.

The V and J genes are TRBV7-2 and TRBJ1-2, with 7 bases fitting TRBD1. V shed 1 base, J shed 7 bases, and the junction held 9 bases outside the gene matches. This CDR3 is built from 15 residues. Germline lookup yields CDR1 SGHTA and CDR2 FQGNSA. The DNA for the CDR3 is TGTGCCAGCAGCTTAGAACGTCAGGGGGAAGGTGGCTACACCTTC. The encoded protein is CASSLERQGEGGYTF.

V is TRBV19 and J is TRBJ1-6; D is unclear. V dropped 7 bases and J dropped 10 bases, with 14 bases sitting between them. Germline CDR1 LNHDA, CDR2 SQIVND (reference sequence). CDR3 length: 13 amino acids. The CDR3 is CASTTGSPSPLHF. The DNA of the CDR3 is TGTGCCAGTACGACCGGGAGCCCCTCACCCCTCCACTTT.

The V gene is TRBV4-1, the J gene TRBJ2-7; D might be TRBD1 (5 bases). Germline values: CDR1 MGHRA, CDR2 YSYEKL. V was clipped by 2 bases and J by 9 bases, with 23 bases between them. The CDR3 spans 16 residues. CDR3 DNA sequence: TGCGCCAGCAGCCAACCGGTGGGGCGCGATCCCCCTAGGCAGTACTTC. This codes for CASSQPVGRDPPRQYF.

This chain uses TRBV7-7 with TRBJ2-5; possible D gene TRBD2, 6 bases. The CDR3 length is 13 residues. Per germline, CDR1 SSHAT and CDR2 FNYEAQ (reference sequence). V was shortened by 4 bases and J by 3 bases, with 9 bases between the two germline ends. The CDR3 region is CASSSGVEETQYF. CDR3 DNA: TGTGCCAGCAGCTCGGGGGTTGAAGAGACCCAGTACTTC.

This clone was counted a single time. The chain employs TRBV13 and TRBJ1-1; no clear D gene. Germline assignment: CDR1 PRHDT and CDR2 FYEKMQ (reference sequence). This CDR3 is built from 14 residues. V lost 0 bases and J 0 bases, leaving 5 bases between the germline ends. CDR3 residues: CASSLGPMNTEAFF. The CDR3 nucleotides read TGTGCCAGCAGCTTAGGCCCCATGAACACTGAAGCTTTCTTT.

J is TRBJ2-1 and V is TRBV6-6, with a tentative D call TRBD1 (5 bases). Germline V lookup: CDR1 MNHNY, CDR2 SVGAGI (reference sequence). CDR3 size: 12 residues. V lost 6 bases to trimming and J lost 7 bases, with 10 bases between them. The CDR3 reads CASRGHRNEQFF. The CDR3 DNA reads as TGTGCCAGCAGAGGACATCGGAATGAGCAGTTCTTC.

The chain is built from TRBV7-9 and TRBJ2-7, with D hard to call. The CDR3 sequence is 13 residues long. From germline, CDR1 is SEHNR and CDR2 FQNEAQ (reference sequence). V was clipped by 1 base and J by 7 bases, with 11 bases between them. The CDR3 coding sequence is TGTGCCAGCAGCTTAGGCGGATCGGGTGAGCAGTACTTC. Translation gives CASSLGGSGEQYF.

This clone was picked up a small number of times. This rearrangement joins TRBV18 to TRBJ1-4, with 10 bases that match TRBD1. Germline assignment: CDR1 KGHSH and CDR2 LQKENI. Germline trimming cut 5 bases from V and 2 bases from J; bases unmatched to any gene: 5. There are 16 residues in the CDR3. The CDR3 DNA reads TGTGCCAGCTCAAGGACAGGGGGTGACACTAATGAAAAACTGTTTTTT. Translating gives CASSRTGGDTNEKLFF.

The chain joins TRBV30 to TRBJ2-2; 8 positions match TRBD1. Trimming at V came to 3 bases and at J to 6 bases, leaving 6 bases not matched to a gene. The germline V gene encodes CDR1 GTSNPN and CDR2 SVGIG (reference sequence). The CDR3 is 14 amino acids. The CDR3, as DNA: TGTGCCTGGAGGGGGACAGGCAGGGCCGGGGAGCTGTTTTTT. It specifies CAWRGTGRAGELFF.

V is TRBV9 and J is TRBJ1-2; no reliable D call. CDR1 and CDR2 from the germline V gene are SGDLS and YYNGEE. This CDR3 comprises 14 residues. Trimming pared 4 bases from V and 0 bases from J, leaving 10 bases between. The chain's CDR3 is CASSPEYSNYGYTF. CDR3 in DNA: TGTGCCAGCAGCCCCGAGTATTCTAACTATGGCTACACCTTC. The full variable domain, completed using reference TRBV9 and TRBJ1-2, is DSGVTQTPKHLITATGQRVTLRCSPRSGDLSVYWYQQSLDQGLQFLIQYYNGEERAKGNILERFSAQQFPDLHSELNLSSLELGDSALYFCASSPEYSNYGYTFGSGTRLTVV.

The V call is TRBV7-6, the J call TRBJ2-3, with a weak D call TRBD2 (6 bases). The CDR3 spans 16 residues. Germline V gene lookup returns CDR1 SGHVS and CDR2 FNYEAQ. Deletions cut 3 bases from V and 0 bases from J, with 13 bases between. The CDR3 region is CASSFGYGGSTDTQYF. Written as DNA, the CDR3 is TGTGCCAGCAGCTTCGGATACGGGGGAAGCACAGATACGCAGTATTTT.

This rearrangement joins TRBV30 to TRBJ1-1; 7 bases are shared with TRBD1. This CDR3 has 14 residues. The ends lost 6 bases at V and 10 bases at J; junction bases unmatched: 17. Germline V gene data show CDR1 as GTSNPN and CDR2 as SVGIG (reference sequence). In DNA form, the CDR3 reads TGTGCCTGCACTTCCGGGACAGCCCTCCATGGAGCTTTCTTT. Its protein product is CACTSGTALHGAFF. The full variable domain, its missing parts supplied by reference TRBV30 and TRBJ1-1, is SQTIHQWPATLVQPVGSPLSLECTVEGTSNPNLYWYRQAAGRGLQLLFYSVGIGQISSEVPQNLSASRPQDRQFILSSKKLLLSDSGFYLCACTSGTALHGAFFGQGTRLTVV.

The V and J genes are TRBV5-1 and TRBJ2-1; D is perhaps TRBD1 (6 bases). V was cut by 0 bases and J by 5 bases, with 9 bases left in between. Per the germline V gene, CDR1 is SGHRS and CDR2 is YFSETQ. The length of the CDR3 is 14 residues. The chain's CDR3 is CASSLVQGHNEQFF. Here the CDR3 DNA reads TGCGCCAGCAGCTTGGTACAGGGCCACAATGAGCAGTTCTTC.

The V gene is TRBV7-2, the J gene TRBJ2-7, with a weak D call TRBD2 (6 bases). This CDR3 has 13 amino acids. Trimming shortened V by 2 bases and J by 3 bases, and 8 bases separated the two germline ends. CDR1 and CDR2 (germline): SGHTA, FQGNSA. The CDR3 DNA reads TGTGCCAGCAGCTTAACTAGCTACTACGAGCAGTACTTC. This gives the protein CASSLTSYYEQYF.

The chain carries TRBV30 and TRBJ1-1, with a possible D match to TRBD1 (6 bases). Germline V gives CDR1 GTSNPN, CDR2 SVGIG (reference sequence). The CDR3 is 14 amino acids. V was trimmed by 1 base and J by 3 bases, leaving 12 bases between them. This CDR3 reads CAWSGPNRDTEAFF. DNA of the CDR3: TGTGCCTGGAGTGGACCCAACAGGGACACTGAAGCTTTCTTT. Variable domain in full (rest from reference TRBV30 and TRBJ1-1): SQTIHQWPATLVQPVGSPLSLECTVEGTSNPNLYWYRQAAGRGLQLLFYSVGIGQISSEVPQNLSASRPQDRQFILSSKKLLLSDSGFYLCAWSGPNRDTEAFFGQGTRLTVV.

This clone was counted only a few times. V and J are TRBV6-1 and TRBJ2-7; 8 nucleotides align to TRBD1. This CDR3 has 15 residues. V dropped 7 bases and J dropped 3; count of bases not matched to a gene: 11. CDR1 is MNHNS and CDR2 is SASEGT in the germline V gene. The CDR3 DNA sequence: TGTGCCAGCAAACGGCCGGGACAGGAGAGCTACGAGCAGTACTTC. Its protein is CASKRPGQESYEQYF.

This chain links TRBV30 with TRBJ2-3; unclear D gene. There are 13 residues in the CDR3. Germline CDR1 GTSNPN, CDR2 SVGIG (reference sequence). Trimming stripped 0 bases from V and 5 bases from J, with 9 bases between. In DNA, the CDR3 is TGTGCCTGGAGTGTAGTTAGTGGAGATACGCAGTATTTT. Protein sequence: CAWSVVSGDTQYF.

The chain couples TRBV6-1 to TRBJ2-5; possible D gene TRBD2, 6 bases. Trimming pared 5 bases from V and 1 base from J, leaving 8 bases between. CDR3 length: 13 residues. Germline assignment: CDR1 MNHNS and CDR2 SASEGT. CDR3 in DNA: TGTGCCAGCAGTAGGGACTCCCAAGAGACCCAGTACTTC. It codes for CASSRDSQETQYF.

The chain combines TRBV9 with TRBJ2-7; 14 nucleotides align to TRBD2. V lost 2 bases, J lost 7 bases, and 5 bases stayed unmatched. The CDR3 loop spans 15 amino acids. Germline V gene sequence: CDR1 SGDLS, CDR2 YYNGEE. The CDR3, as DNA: TGTGCCAGCAGCGTCGCGGGACTAGCGGGAGTTGAGCAGTACTTC. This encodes CASSVAGLAGVEQYF.

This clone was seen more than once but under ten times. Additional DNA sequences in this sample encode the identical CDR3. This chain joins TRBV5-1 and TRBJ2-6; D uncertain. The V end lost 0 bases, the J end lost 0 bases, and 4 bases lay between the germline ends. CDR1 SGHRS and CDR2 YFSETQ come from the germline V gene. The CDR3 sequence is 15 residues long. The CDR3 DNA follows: TGCGCCAGCAGCTTGGGTAGCTCTGGGGCCAACGTCCTGACTTTC. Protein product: CASSLGSSGANVLTF.

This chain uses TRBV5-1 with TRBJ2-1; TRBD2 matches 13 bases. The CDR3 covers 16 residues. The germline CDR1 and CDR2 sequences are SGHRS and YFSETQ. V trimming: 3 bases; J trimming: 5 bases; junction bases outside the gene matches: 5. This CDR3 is CASSYRTSGGNNEQFF. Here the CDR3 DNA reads TGCGCCAGCAGCTACCGGACTAGCGGGGGAAACAATGAGCAGTTCTTC. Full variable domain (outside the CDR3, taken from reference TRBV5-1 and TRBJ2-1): KAGVTQTPRYLIKTRGQQVTLSCSPISGHRSVSWYQQTPGQGLQFLFEYFSETQRNKGNFPGRFSGRQFSNSRSEMNVSTLELGDSALYLCASSYRTSGGNNEQFFGPGTRLTVL.

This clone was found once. In DNA, the CDR3 is TGTGCCAGCAGTGTGGGACAGGGGGCATGGAAAACTGAAGCTTTCTTT. Amino acid sequence: CASSVGQGAWKTEAFF. V gene TRBV6-1 combines with J gene TRBJ1-1, with 12 bases aligning to TRBD1. After removal of 4 bases from V and 5 bases from J, the junction contained 8 bases not matched to a gene. The CDR3 loop spans 16 amino acids. Per germline, CDR1 MNHNS and CDR2 SASEGT.

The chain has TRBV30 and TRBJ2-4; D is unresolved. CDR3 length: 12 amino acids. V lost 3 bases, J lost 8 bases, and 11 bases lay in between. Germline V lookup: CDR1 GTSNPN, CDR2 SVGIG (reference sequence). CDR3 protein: CAWSPGVDIQYF. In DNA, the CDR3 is TGTGCCTGGAGCCCGGGTGTGGACATTCAGTACTTC.

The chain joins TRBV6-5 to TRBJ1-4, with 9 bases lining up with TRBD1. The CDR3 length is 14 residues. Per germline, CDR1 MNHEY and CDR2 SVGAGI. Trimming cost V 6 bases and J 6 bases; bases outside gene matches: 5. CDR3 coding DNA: TGTGCCAGCAGGGGGACAGGGAATGATGAAAAACTGTTTTTT. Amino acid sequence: CASRGTGNDEKLFF.

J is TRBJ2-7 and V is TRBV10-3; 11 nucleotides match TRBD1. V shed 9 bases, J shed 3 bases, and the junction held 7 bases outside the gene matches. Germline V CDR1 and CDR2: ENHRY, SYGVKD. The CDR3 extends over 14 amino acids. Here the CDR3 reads CAMGQGVRGYEQYF. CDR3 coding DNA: TGTGCCATGGGACAGGGGGTAAGGGGCTACGAGCAGTACTTC.

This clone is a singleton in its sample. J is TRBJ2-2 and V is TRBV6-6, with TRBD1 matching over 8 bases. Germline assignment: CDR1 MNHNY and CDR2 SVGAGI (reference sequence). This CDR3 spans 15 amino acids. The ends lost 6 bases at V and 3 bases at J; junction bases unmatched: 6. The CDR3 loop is CASRPGGSDTGELFF. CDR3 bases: TGTGCCAGCAGACCAGGGGGCTCAGACACCGGGGAGCTGTTTTTT.